This T cell receptor beta chain stems from a study of cytomegalovirus exposure and HLA in healthy donors. Overall study results and limits: Most of the CMV-associated TCR beta chains (in a later analysis) appeared to be HLA-restricted.

As to this clone: The antigen is not known.

CDR1 and CDR2 from the germline V gene are KGHSH and LQKENI. The CDR3 is 13 residues long. After removal of 8 bases from V and 3 bases from J, the junction contained 4 bases not matched to a gene. Primers: 60 Vbeta forward and 13 Jbeta reverse. Here immunoSEQ multiplex PCR was the method, and the copy in TCRdb shows in-frame clones only, minus some. The sample has around 160,000 clones, about four fifths seen once; the top ten hold around 9%. The sequence came from a male donor in good health and CMV-seropositive. The V call is TRBV18, the J call TRBJ1-1, with TRBD1 matching over 9 bases. The sequencing input was PBMCs. The CDR3 DNA sequence: TGTGCCAGCCAACAGGGGGCGGACACTGAAGCTTTCTTT. Its translation is CASQQGADTEAFF.